This T cell receptor (beta chain) stems from a study of shared clonotypes between healthy human individuals. Measured with immunoSEQ multiplex PCR; TCRdb has only the in-frame clones, and not every one. The table shows about 1.5 million clones, with 95% to 99% occurring only once. Per germline, CDR1 GTSNPN and CDR2 SVGIG (reference sequence). The CDR3 consists of 11 residues. Note on this clone: One junction end disagrees with the germline gene, perhaps due to a read error.

This rearrangement joins TRBV30 to TRBJ2-7, with D uncertain. Material: naive CD4+ T cells sorted from blood. This sample's subset: CD45RA+ positively selected. This TCR derives from a man aged 25 to 40 in good health. The CDR3 loop reads CAWRVAYEQYF. The DNA for the CDR3 is TGTGCCTGGCGTGTGGCCTACGAGCAGTACTTC. The entire variable domain, with the rest obtained from reference TRBV30 and TRBJ2-7, is as follows: SQTIHQWPATLVQPVGSPLSLECTVEGTSNPNLYWYRQAAGRGLQLLFYSVGIGQISSEVPQNLSASRPQDRQFILSSKKLLLSDSGFYLCAWRVAYEQYFGPGTRLTVT.